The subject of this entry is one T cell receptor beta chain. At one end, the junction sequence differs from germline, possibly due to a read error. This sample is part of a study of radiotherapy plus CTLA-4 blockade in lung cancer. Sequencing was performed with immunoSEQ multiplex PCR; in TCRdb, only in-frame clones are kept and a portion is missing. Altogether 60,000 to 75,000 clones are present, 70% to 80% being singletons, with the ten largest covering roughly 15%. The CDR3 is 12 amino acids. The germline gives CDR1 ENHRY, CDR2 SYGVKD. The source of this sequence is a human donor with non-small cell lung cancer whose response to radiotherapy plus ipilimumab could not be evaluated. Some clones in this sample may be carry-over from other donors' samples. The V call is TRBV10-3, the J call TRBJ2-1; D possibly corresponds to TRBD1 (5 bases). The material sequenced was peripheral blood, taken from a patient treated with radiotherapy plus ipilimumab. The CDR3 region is CASSTQGDEQFF. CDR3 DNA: TGTGCCAGCAGTACCCAAGGGGATGAGCAGTTCTTC.